This TCR beta chain was profiled in a study of radiation and T cells in renal cell carcinoma. The study's findings and limits: From baseline, blood top tumor clonotypes peaked at 2 weeks post-radiation. Pretreatment tumor biopsies were lacking, so baseline clonotypes are unknown.

Germline CDR1 reads SGHTA; CDR2 reads FQGNSA. Germline trimming cut 8 bases from V and 0 bases from J; bases unmatched to any gene: 12. This CDR3 is 16 amino acids long. Here immunoSEQ multiplex PCR was the method, and the copy in TCRdb shows in-frame clones only, minus some. The data show around 140,000 clones, with approximately 86% seen just once and roughly 17% held by the top ten. The time point here: blood 4 weeks post-SBRT, at nephrectomy. The treatment: 15 Gy SBRT to primary tumor, nephrectomy 4 weeks later. Nephrectomy followed 15 Gy stereotactic body radiation by 4 weeks. As for this clone: What it recognizes is unknown.

This specimen consisted of blood, obtained from a patient whose treatment included radiotherapy and nephrectomy. The receptor was derived from a woman aged 45-59 years with renal cell carcinoma. This chain connects TRBV7-2 to TRBJ1-1; TRBD1 matches at 7 bases. CDR3 residues: CASASRGGSMNTEAFF. The CDR3 region has the DNA TGTGCCAGCGCTTCAAGAGGGGGCAGCATGAACACTGAAGCTTTCTTT.